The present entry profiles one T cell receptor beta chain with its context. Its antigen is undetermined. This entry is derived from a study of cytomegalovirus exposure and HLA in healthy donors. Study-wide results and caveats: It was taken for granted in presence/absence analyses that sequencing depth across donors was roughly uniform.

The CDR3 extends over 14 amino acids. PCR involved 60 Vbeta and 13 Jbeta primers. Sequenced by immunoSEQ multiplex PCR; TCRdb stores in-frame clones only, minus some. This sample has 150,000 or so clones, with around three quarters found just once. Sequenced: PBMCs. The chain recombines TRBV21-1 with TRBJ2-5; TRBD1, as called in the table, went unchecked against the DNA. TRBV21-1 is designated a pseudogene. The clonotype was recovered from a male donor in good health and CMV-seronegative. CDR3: CATDVTGSSETQYF. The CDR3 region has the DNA TGTGCCACCGACGTCACAGGGAGCTCGGAGACCCAGTACTTC.